What follows are 5 T cell receptor beta chains derived from one specimen sequenced in a study of T cells in Graves' hyperthyroidism and ophthalmopathy (dated by TCRdb to about 2019). Receptors were amplified or captured by multiplex PCR. The sample was run on an Illumina HiSeq 2000. Amplification of TCR beta CDR3 regions was carried out from RNA transcripts. The TCR CDR3 was subjected to a first round of RT-PCR using the HTBI primer set and the Qiagen OneStep RT-PCR kit. The raw public reads went through TCRdb reprocessing: fastp at Q25, MiXCR clone calling, in-frame beta chains kept. Each CDR3 protein gets just one entry, which takes the most common genes and DNA from the rows behind it. The sample has about 610,000 distinct CDR3 sequences on record, 40% to 55% of them singletons. The ten largest clones represent about 8.3% of the sample. Sequencing was performed on peripheral blood or thyroid tissue (not recorded which). The receptors here all came from a woman younger than 35 with Graves' hyperthyroidism.

At least ten counts were recorded for this clonotype. The genes are TRBV7-8 and TRBJ2-7; 10 nucleotides line up with TRBD2. This CDR3 region has 14 residues. Trimming cost V 4 bases and J 7 bases; bases outside gene matches: 7. Germline lookup yields CDR1 SGHVS and CDR2 FQNEAQ. The CDR3 DNA reads TGTGCCAGCAGCTCTAGCGGGAGCCCTTATGAGCAGTACTTC. This translates into CASSSSGSPYEQYF.

The V gene is TRBV7-6, the J gene TRBJ1-4; no clear D. Germline lookup yields CDR1 SGHVS and CDR2 FNYEAQ. V was pared by 0 bases and J by 6 bases, with 11 bases between. This CDR3 is 15 amino acids long. The CDR3 region has the DNA TGTGCCAGCAGCTTAGCAGGAGAGACCCATGAAAAACTGTTTTTT. Its protein is CASSLAGETHEKLFF.

This chain joins TRBV6-2 or TRBV6-3 and TRBJ1-3; D uncertain. The CDR3 sequence is 18 residues long. With 0 bases removed from V and 1 base from J, the gap between germline ends came to 16 bases. The germline V gene has CDR1 MNHEY and CDR2 SVGEGT. The CDR3 sequence is CASSYSIAKSGSGNTIYF. DNA of the CDR3: TGTGCCAGCAGTTACTCGATTGCAAAATCGGGTTCTGGAAACACCATATATTTT.

V is TRBV29-1 and J is TRBJ2-7; the match to TRBD1 covers 7 bases. CDR3 length: 14 residues. The germline gives CDR1 SQVTM, CDR2 ANQGSEA. Losses at the gene ends were 7 bases for V and 2 bases for J; bases not matched to a gene: 11. The CDR3, as DNA: TGCAGCGGGGACAGCATGTCAAGAACCTACGAGCAGTACTTC. Its protein product is CSGDSMSRTYEQYF.

This clonotype was found a few times. The J gene is TRBJ2-2, the V gene TRBV5-4; TRBD2 aligns across 13 bases. After removal of 4 bases from V and 1 base from J, the junction contained 7 bases not matched to a gene. There are 18 residues in the CDR3. The germline V gene has CDR1 SGHNT and CDR2 YYREEE (reference sequence). CDR3 DNA sequence: TGTGCCAGCAGCGCCGGGACTAGCGGGAACTTGAACACCGGGGAGCTGTTTTTT. This gives the protein CASSAGTSGNLNTGELFF.